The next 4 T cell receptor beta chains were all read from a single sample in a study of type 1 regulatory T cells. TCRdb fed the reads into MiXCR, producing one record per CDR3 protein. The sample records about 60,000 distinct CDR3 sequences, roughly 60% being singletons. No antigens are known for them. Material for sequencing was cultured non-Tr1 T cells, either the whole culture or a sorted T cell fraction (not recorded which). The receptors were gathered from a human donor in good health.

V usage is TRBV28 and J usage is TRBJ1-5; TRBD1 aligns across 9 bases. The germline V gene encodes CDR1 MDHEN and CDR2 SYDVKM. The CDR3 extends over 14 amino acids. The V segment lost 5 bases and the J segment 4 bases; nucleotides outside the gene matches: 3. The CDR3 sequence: CASSPGTGNQPQHF. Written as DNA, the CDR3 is TGTGCCAGCAGTCCCGGGACAGGGAATCAGCCCCAGCATTTT.

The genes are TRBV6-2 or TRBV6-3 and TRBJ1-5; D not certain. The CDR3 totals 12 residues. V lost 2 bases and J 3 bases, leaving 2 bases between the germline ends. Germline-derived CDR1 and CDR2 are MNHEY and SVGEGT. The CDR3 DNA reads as TGTGCCAGCAGTTACGACAATCAGCCCCAGCATTTT. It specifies CASSYDNQPQHF.

The CDR3 loop is CASSAPRGGGGKGYNEQFF. The CDR3 bases are TGTGCCAGTAGTGCTCCGAGGGGGGGCGGCGGAAAAGGGTACAATGAGCAGTTCTTC. The gene calls are TRBV19 and TRBJ2-1; a possible D gene is TRBD2 (7 bases). This CDR3 comprises 19 residues. Per germline, CDR1 LNHDA and CDR2 SQIVND (reference sequence). Trimming removed 5 bases at V and 4 bases at J, with 27 bases between.

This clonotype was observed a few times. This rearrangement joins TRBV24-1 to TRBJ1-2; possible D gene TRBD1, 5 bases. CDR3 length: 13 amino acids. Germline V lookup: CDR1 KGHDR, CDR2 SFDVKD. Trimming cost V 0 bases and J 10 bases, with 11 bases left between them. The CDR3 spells CATSDLRGGTYTF. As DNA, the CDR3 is TGTGCCACCAGTGATTTGCGGGGGGGAACCTACACCTTC.